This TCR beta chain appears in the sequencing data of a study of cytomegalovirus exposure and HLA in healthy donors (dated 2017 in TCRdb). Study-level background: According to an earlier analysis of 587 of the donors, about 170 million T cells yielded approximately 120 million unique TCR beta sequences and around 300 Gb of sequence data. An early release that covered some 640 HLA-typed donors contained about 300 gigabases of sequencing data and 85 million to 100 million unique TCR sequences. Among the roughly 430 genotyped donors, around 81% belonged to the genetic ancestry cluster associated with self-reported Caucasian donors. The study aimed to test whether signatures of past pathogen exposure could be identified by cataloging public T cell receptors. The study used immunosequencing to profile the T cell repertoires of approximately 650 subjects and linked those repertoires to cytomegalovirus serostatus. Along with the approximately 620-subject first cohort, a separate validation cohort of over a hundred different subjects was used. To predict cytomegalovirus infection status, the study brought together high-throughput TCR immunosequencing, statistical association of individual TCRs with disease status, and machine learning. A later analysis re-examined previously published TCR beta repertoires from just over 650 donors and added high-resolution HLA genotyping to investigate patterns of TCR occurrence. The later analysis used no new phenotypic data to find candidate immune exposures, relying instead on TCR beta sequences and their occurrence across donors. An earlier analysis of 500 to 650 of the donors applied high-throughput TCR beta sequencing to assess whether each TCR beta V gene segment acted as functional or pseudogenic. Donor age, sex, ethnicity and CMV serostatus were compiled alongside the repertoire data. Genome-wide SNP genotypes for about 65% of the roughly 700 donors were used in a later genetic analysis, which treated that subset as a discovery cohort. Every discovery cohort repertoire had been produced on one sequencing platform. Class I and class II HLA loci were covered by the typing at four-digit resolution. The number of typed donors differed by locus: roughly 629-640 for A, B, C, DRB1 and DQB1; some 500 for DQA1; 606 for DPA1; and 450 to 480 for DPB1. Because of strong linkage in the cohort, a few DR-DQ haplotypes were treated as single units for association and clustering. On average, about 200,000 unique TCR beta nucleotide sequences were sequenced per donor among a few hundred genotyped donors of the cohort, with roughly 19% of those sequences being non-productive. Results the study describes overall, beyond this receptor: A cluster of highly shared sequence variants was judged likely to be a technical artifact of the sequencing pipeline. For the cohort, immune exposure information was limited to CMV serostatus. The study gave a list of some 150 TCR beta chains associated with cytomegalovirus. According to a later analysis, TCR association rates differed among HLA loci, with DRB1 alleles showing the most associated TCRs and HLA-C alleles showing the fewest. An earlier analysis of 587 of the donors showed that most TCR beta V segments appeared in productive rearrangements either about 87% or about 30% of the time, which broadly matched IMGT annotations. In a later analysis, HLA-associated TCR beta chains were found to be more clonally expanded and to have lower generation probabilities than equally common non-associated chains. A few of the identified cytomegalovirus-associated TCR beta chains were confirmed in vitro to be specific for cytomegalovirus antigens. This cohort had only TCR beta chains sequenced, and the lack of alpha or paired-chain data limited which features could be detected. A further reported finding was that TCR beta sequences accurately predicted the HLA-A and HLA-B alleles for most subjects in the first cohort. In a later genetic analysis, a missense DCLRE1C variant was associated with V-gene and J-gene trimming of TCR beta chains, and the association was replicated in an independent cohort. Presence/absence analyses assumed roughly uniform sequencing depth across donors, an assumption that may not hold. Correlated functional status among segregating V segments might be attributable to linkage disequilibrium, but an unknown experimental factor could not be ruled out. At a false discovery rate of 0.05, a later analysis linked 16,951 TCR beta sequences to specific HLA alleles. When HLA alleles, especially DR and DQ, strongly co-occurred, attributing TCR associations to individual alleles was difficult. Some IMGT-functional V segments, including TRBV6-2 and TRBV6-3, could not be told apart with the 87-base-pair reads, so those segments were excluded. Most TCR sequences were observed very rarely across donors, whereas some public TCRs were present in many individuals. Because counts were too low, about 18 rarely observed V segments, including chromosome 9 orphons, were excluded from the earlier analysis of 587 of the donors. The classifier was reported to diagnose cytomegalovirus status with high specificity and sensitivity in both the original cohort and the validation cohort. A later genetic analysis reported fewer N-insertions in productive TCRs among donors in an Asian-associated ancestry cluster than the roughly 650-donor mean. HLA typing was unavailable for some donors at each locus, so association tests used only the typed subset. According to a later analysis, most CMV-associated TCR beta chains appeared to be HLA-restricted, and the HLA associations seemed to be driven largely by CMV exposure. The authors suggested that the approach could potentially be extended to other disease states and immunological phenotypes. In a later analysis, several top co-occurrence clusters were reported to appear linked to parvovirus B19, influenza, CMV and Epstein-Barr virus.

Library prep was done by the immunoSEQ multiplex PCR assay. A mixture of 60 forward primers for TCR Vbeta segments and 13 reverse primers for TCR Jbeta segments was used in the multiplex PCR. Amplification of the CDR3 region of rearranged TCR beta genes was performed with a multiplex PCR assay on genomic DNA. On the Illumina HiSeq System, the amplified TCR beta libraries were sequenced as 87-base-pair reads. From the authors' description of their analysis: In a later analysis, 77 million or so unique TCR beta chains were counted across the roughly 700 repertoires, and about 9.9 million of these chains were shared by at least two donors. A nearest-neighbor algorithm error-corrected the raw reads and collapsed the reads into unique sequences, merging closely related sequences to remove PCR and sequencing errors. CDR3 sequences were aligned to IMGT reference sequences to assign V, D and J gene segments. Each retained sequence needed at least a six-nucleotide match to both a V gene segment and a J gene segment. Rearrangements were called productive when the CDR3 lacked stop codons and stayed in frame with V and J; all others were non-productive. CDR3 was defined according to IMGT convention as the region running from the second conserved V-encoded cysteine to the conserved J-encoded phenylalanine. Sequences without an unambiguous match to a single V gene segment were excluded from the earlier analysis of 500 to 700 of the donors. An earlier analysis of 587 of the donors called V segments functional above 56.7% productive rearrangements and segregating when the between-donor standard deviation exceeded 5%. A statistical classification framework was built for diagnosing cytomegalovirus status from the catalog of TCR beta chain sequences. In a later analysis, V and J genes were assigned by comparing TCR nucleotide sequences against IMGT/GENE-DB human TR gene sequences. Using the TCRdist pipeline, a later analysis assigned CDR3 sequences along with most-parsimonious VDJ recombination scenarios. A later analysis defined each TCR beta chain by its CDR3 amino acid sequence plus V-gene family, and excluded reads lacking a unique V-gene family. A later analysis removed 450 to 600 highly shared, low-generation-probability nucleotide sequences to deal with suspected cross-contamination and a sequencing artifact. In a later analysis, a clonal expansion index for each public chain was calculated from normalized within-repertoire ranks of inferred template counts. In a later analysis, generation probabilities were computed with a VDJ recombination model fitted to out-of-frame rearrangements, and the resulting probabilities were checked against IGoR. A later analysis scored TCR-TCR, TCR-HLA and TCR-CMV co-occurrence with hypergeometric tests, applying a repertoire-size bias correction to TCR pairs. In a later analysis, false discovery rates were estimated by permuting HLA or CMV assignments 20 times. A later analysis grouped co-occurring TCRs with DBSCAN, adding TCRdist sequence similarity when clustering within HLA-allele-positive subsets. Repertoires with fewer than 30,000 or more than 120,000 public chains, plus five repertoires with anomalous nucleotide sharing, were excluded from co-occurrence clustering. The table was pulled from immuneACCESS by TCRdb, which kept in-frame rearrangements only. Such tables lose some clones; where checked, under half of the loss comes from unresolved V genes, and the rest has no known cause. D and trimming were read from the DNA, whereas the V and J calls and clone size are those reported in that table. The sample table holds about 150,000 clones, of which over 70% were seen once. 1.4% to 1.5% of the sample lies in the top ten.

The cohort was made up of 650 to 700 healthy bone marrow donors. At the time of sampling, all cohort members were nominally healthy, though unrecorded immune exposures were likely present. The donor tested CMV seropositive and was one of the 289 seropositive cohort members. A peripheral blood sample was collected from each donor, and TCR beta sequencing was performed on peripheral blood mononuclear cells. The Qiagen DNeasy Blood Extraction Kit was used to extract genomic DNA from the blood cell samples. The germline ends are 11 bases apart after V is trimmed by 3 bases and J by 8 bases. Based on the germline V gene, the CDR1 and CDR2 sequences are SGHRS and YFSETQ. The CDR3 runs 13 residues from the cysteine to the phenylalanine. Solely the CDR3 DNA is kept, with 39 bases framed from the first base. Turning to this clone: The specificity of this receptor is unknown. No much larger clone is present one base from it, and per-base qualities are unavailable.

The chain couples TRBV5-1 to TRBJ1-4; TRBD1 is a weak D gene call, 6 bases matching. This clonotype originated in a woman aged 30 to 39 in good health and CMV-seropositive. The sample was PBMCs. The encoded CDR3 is CASSYRTDEKLFF. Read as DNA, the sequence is TGCGCCAGCAGCTACCGGACAGACGAAAAACTGTTTTTT.